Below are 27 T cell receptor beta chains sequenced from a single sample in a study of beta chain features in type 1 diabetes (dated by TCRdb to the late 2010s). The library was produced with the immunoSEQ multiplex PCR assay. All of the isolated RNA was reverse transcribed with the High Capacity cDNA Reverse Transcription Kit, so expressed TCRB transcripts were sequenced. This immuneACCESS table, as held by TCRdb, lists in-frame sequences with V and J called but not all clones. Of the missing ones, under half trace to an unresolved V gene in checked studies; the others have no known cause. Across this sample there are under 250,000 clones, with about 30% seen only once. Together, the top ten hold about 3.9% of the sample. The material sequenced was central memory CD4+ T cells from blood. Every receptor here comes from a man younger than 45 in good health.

CDR3 DNA sequence: TGTGCCAGCAGGAACCGGGACTGGAGCAATTTCAATGAGCAGTTCTTC. Protein sequence: CASRNRDWSNFNEQFF. The chain recombines TRBV28 with TRBJ2-1; weak D call: TRBD2 (6 bases). V was cut by 6 bases and J by 6 bases, with 21 bases left in between. The CDR3 length is 16 residues. Germline CDR1 MDHEN, CDR2 SYDVKM.

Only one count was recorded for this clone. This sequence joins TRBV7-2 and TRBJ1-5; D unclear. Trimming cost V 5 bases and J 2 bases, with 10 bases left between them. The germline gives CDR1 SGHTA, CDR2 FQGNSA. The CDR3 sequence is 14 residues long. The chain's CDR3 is CASSPEMGNQPQHF. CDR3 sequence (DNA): TGTGCCAGCAGCCCCGAGATGGGCAATCAGCCCCAGCATTTT.

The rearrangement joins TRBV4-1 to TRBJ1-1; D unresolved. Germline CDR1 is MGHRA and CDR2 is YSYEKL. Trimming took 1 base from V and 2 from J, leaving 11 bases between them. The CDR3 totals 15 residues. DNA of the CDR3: TGCGCCAGCAGCCAAGTTCGAGGGCCAAACACTGAAGCTTTCTTT. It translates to CASSQVRGPNTEAFF.

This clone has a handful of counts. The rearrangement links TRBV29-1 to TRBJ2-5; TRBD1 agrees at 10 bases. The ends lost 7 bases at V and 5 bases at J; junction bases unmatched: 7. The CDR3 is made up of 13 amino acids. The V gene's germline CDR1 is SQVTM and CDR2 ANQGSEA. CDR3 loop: CSDRDRGRETQYF. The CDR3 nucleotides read TGCAGCGACAGGGACAGGGGAAGGGAGACCCAGTACTTC.

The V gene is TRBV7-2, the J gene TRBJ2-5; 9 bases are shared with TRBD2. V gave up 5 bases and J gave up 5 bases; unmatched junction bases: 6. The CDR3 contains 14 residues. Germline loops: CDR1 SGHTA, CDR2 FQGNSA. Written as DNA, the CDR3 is TGTGCCAGCAGCCGAGCGGGAGGTTGGGAGACCCAGTACTTC. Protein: CASSRAGGWETQYF.

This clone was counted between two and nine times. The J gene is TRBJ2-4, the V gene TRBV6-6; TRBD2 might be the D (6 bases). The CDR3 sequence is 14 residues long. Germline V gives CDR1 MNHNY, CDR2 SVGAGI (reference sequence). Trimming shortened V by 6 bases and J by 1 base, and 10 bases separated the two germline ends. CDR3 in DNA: TGTGCCAGCAGACGGGAGTCGGCCAAAAACATTCAGTACTTC. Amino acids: CASRRESAKNIQYF.

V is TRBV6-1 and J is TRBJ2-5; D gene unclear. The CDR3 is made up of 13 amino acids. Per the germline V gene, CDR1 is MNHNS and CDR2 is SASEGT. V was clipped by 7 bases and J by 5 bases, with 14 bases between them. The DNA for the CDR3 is TGTGCCAGCATTCGAGGCCAGGCGGAGACCCAGTACTTC. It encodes CASIRGQAETQYF.

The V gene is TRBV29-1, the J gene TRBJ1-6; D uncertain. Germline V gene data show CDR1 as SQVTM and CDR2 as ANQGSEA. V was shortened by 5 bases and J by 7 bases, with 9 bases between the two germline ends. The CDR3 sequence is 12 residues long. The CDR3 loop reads CSVQLANSPLHF. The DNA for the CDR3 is TGCAGCGTTCAACTCGCGAATTCACCCCTCCACTTT.

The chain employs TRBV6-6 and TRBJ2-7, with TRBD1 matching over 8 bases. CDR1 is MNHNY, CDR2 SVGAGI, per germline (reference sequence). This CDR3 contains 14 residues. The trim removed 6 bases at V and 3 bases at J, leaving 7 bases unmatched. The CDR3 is CASRRTGSYYEQYF. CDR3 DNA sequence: TGTGCCAGCAGGAGGACAGGGTCTTACTACGAGCAGTACTTC.

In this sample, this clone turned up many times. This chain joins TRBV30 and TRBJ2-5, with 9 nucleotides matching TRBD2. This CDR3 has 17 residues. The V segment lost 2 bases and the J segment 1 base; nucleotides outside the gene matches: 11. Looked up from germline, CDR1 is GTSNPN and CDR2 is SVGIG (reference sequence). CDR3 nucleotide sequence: TGTGCCTGGAGTTACGGGCTAGCGGGACCCCTCCAAGAGACCCAGTACTTC. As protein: CAWSYGLAGPLQETQYF.

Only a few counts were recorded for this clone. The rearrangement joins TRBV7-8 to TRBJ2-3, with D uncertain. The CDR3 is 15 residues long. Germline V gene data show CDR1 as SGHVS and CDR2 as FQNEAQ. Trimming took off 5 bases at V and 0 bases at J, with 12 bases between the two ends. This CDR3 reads CASSGSWGSTDTQYF. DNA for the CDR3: TGTGCCAGCAGCGGTAGCTGGGGAAGCACAGATACGCAGTATTTT.

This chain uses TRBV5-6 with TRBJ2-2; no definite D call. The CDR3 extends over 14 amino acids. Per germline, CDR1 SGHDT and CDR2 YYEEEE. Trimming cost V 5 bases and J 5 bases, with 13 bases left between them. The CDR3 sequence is CASRSGYRTGELFF. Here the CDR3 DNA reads TGTGCCAGCAGGTCAGGCTACCGAACCGGGGAGCTGTTTTTT. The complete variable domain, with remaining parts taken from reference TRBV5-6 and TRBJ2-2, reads DAGVTQSPTHLIKTRGQQVTLRCSPKSGHDTVSWYQQALGQGPQFIFQYYEEEERQRGNFPDRFSGHQFPNYSSELNVNALLLGDSALYLCASRSGYRTGELFFGEGSRLTVL.

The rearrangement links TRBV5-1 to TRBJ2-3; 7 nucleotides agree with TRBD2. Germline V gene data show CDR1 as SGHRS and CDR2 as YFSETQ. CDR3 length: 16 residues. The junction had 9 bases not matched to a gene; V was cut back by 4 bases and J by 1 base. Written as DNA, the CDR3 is TGCGCCAGCAGCCTGGGGGTAGCGGGTGGCACAGATACGCAGTATTTT. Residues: CASSLGVAGGTDTQYF.

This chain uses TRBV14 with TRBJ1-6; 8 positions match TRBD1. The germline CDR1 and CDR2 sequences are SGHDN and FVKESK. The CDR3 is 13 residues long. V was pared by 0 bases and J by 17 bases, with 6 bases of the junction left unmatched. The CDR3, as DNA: TGTGCCAGCAGCCAAGATCCGACAGGGGCCTTCCACTTT. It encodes CASSQDPTGAFHF.

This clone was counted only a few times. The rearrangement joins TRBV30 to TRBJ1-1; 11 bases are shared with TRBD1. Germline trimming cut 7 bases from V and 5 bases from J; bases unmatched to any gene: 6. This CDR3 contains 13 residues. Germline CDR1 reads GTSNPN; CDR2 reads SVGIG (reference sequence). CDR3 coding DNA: TGTGCCTCGGACAGGGGGCTGAGGACTGAAGCTTTCTTT. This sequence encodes CASDRGLRTEAFF. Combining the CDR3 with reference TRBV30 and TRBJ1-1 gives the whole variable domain SQTIHQWPATLVQPVGSPLSLECTVEGTSNPNLYWYRQAAGRGLQLLFYSVGIGQISSEVPQNLSASRPQDRQFILSSKKLLLSDSGFYLCASDRGLRTEAFFGQGTRLTVV.

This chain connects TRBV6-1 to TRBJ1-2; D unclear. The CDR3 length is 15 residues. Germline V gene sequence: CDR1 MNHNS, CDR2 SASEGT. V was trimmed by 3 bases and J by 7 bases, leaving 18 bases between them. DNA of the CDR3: TGTGCCAGCAGTGAGAACGGGTTCACGTTCGGTGGCTACACCTTC. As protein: CASSENGFTFGGYTF.

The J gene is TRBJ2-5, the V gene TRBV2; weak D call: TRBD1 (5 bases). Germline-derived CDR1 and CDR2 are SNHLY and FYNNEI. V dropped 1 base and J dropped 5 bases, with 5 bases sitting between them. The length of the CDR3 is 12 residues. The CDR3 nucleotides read TGTGCCAGCAGTGAAGAGGGGGAGACCCAGTACTTC. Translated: CASSEEGETQYF.

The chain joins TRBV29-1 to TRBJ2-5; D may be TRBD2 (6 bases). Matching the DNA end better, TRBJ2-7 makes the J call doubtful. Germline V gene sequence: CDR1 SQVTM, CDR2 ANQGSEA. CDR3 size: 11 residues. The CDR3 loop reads CSVGWGDEQYF. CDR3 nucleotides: TGCAGCGTTGGATGGGGGGACGAGCAGTACTTC.

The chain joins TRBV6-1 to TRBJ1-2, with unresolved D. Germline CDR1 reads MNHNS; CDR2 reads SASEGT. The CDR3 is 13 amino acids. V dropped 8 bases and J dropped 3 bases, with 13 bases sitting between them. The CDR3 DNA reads TGTGCCAGCGACGTGGGCTCTTACTATGGCTACACCTTC. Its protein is CASDVGSYYGYTF.

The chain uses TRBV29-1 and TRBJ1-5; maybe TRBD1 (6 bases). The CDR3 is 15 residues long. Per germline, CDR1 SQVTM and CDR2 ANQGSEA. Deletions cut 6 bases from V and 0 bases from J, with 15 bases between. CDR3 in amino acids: CSVAEGGNSNQPQHF. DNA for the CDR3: TGCAGCGTAGCTGAGGGGGGGAATAGCAATCAGCCCCAGCATTTT. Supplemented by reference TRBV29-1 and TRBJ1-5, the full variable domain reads SAVISQKPSRDICQRGTSLTIQCQVDSQVTMMFWYRQQPGQSLTLIATANQGSEATYESGFVIDKFPISRPNLTFSTLTVSNMSPEDSSIYLCSVAEGGNSNQPQHFGDGTRLSIL.

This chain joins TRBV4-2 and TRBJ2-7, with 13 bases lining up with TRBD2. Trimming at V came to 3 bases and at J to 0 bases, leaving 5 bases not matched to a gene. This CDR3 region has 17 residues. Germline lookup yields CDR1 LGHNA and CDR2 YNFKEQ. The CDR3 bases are TGTGCCAGCAGCCACACGGGGACTAGCGGGGCCTCCTACGAGCAGTACTTC. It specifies CASSHTGTSGASYEQYF.

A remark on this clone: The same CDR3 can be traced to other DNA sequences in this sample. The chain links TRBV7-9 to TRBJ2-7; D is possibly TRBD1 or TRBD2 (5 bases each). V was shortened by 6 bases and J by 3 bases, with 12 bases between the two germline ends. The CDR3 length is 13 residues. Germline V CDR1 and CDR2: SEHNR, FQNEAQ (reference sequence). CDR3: CASRLDSSYEQYF. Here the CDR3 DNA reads TGTGCCAGCAGACTAGACAGTAGCTACGAGCAGTACTTC.

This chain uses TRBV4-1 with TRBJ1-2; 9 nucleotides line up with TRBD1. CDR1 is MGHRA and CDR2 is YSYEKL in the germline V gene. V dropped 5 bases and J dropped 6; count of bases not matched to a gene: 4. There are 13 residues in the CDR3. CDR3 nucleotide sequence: TGCGCCAGCAGCAACCGACAGGGGGATGGCTACACCTTC. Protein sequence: CASSNRQGDGYTF.

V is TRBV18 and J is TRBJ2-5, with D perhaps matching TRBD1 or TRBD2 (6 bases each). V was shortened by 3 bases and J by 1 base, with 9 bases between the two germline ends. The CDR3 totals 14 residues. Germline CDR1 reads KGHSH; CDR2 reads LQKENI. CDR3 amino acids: CASSPSGAQETQYF. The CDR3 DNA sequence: TGTGCCAGCTCACCCTCGGGGGCCCAAGAGACCCAGTACTTC.

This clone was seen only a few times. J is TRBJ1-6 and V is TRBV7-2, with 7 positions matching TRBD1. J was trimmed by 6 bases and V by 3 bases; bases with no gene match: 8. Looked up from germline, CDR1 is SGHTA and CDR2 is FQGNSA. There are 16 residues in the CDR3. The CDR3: CASSFRGGQTNSPLHF. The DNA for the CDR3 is TGTGCCAGCAGCTTTAGAGGGGGACAGACTAATTCACCCCTCCACTTT.

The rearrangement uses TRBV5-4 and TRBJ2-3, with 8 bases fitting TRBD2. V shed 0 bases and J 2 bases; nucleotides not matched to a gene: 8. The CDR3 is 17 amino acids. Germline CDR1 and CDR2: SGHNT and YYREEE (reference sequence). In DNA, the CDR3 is TGTGCCAGCAGCTTGGCGTTGGGTAGCGGGGACACAGATACGCAGTATTTT. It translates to CASSLALGSGDTDTQYF.

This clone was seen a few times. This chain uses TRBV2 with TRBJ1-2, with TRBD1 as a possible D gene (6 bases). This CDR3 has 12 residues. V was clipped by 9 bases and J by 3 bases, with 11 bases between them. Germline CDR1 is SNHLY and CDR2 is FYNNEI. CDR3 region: CASTGMDYGYTF. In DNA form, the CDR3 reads TGTGCCAGTACAGGGATGGACTATGGCTACACCTTC.